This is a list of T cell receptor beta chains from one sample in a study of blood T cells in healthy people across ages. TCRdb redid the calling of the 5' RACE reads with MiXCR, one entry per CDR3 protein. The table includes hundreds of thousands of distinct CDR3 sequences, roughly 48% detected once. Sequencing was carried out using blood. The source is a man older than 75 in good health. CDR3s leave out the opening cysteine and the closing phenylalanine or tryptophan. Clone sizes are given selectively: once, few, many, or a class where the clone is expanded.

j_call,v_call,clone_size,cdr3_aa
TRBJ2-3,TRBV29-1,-,SAEGGASTDTQY
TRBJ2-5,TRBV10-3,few,AISDLETQY
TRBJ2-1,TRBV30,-,AWINWASGSHNEQF
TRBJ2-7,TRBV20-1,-,SKTGTTHEQY
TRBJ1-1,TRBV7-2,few,ASSLSEGTEAF
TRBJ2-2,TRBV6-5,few,ASSYMGSTPGELF
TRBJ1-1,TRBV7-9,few,ASTERGTEAF
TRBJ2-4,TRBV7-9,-,ASSSPWQPGNIQY
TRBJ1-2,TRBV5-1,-,ASSIDTFGYT
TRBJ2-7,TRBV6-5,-,ASSRARTGRTYEQY
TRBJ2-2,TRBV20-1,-,SARRGLAGELF
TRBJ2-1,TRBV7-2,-,ASSLSGRVHNEQF
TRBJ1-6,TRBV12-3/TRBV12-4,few,ASRTEYNSPLH
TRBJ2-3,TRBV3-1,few,ASSQEGVTYGTQY
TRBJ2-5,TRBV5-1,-,ASSLGGQIFQETQY
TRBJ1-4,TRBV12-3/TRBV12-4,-,ASSSSATNEKLF
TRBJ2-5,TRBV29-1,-,SVNSGGLAGVY
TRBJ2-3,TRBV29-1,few,SVVLVRSTDTQY
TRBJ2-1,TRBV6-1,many,ASETRRERFTGHNEQF
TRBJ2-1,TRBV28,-,ASSLLASGKGEQF
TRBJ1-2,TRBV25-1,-,ASSAPAHRGLHYGYT
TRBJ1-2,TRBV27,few,ASSPPNTNYGYT
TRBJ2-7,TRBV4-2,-,ASSQEGTGGSYEQY
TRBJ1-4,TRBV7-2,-,ASSLDVGAANEKLF
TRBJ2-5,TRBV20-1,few,SASGRDRSEETQY
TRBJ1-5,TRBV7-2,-,ASSLREFRPQH
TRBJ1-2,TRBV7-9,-,ASSLDPTSLDGYT
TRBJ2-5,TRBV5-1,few,ASSFGVGEGETQY
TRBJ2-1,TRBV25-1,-,ASSDPDRETQF
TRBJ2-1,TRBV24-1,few,ATSGYSSGGNEQF
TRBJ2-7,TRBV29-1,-,SVASGLAGYEQY
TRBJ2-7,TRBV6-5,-,ASSYRQSSYEQY
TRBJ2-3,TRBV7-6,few,ASSLGVAGANTDTQY
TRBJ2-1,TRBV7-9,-,ASSCGSWDEQF
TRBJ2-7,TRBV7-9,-,ASSRGEYDEQY
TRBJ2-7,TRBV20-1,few,SASVAGRTYEQY
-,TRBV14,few,ASSPRWGGRNIQY
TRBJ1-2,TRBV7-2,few,ASSLGRGRYPNYGYT
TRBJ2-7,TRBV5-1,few,ASSRTPDHEQY
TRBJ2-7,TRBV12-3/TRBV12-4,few,ASMQGSYEQY
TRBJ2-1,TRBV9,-,ASSSDTPGLAGVGTYNEQF
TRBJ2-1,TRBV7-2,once,ASSSDRGRYNEQF
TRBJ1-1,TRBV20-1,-,SASSAGLNTEAF
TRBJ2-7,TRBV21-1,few,ASSLPTFLYEQY
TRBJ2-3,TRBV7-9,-,ASTNPDGSTDTQY
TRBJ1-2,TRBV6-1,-,ASSQGGGFRHYGYT
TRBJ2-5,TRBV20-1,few,SAQKSPTSASETQY
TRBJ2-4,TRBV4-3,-,ASSQSFRGAGNIQY
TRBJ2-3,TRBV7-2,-,ASSLEGMQTDTQY
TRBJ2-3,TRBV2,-,ASRGKAGVGTDTQY
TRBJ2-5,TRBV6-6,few,ASSYSVLAGAETQY
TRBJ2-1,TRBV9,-,ASSPGRRVSDEQF
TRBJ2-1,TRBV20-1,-,SARDLGGAFYNEQF
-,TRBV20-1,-,SARDPHAGGPGETQY
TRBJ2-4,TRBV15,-,ATSSNTGGAKNIQY
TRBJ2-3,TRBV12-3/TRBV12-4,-,ASRYSGRGTDTQY
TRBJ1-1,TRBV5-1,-,ASSFTTAYTEAF
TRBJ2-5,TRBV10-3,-,AISVGASNEQY
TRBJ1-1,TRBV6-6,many,ASSPRGTGGTEAF
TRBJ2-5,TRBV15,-,ATSDRWTSGTETQY